Given below is one T cell receptor (beta chain) in context. Co-extracted RNA and DNA came from approximately 20-30 mg of unsorted bulk tissue. The data were obtained in a study of tumor-infiltrating lymphocytes in primary liver carcinoma. Trimming took 5 bases from V and 6 from J, leaving 16 bases between them. Germline CDR1 is SGHAT and CDR2 is FQDESV (reference sequence). This CDR3 has 15 amino acids. A constant-region primer primed TCR beta cDNA synthesis from 500 to 550 ng of total RNA. TCR beta libraries came from three nested multiplex PCR rounds using slightly modified ARM-PCR. The first two PCR rounds, around 10 cycles each, used TRBV1-TRBV30 forward primers and a C-beta reverse primer. MiXCR, run by TCRdb on the multiplex PCR reads, gives a single entry per CDR3 protein. The sample contains about 20,000 distinct CDR3 sequences, 79% of which appear only once.

The chain combines TRBV11-1 with TRBJ2-2, with D possibly matching TRBD2 (5 bases). Input material: liver tumor tissue from sampling region 4. Subset described: tumor region T4, right-lateral pole. The receptor was derived from a young woman with primary liver carcinoma and hepatitis B virus infection. Here the CDR3 reads CASSRVMGVSGELFF. Written as DNA, the CDR3 is TGTGCCAGCAGCAGGGTTATGGGAGTGTCCGGGGAGCTGTTTTTT.